This is a list of T cell receptor beta chains from one sample in a study of T cell repertoires in cytomegalovirus infection. From the reads, TCRdb called clonotypes with MiXCR, one entry per CDR3 protein. Of a few hundred thousand distinct CDR3 sequences in the sample, around 30% were seen once. What these receptors recognize is not known. The sequenced sample was cultured PBMCs, obtained from culture after CMV antigen stimulation. The receptors were gathered from a human donor in good health (CMV status not recorded). Some clones in this sample may be carry-over from other donors' samples. Both conserved end residues are part of each CDR3. Fields, in order: V gene, clone size, J gene, D gene, CDR3 protein, CDR3 DNA. A D gene is named only where the DNA matches it firmly. Size is omitted from some rows. Given values are once, few, many or a class for expanded clones.

TRBV5-4	NA	TRBJ2-1	TRBD2	CASSTGGSGSVVYNEQFF	TGTGCCAGCAGCACTGGGGGTAGCGGGAGTGTAGTCTACAATGAGCAGTTCTTC
TRBV4-1	NA	TRBJ1-5	NA	CASSPLNTGNQPQHF	TGCGCCAGCAGCCCCCTAAATACTGGCAATCAGCCCCAGCATTTT
TRBV15	NA	TRBJ2-7	NA	CATSREPPSNGGEQYF	TGTGCCACCAGCAGAGAACCTCCTAGCAACGGGGGCGAGCAGTACTTC
TRBV12-3/TRBV12-4	few	TRBJ2-3	NA	CASSFRGLGRMGDTQYF	TGTGCCAGCAGTTTTCGGGGATTGGGGAGAATGGGAGATACGCAGTATTTT
TRBV19	once	TRBJ2-3	NA	CASSITGVTNTQYF	TGTGCCAGTAGTATTACGGGAGTAACGAATACGCAGTATTTT
TRBV7-2	NA	TRBJ2-2	TRBD2	CASSLGRSGRADGGELFF	TGTGCCAGCAGCTTAGGGAGGAGCGGGAGGGCCGATGGCGGGGAGCTGTTTTTT
TRBV7-9	few	TRBJ2-1	TRBD2	CASSAPGLVNNEQFF	TGTGCCAGCAGCGCACCGGGACTAGTAAACAATGAGCAGTTCTTC
TRBV3-1	NA	TRBJ1-4	NA	CASSQAQGGNEKLFF	TGTGCCAGCAGCCAAGCTCAAGGGGGTAATGAAAAACTGTTTTTT
TRBV27	few	TRBJ1-5	NA	CASSDYMDRQPQHF	TGTGCCAGCAGTGATTACATGGACCGTCAGCCCCAGCATTTT
TRBV5-4	NA	TRBJ2-5	NA	CASSDRTLRETQYF	TGTGCCAGCAGCGACAGAACCTTAAGAGAGACCCAGTACTTC
TRBV7-6	few	TRBJ2-1	NA	CASSLSFAGNEQFF	TGTGCCAGCAGCTTATCCTTCGCCGGCAATGAGCAGTTCTTC
TRBV20-1	NA	TRBJ1-4	NA	CSADLRGEKLFF	TGCAGTGCTGACCTTCGGGGTGAAAAACTGTTTTTT
TRBV5-6	few	TRBJ2-4	TRBD1	CASSLDRGNIQYF	TGTGCCAGCAGCCTGGACAGGGGGAACATTCAGTACTTC
TRBV7-8	many	TRBJ2-1	NA	CASSPFPGDTSFF	TGTGCCAGCAGCCCATTCCCGGGAGATACCTCCTTCTTC
TRBV29-1	NA	TRBJ1-1	NA	CSVDYGTEAFF	TGCAGCGTTGACTATGGAACTGAAGCTTTCTTT
TRBV12-3/TRBV12-4	few	TRBJ2-1	NA	CASSLGGALEQFF	TGTGCCAGCAGTTTAGGGGGGGCCCTGGAGCAGTTCTTC
TRBV7-2	many	TRBJ2-1	NA	CASSLGPPSLSYNEQFF	TGTGCCAGCAGCTTAGGTCCCCCAAGCCTCTCCTACAATGAGCAGTTCTTC
TRBV2	NA	TRBJ2-1	TRBD2	CASSPGLAAHNEQFF	TGTGCCAGCAGTCCGGGACTAGCGGCCCACAATGAGCAGTTCTTC
TRBV4-1	once	TRBJ2-2	TRBD1	CASSQDGQGVSGELFF	TGCGCCAGCAGCCAAGATGGACAGGGAGTGTCCGGGGAGCTGTTTTTT
TRBV5-5	NA	TRBJ2-1	NA	CASSFGTGLLSSYNEQFF	TGTGCCAGCAGCTTTGGAACTGGACTCTTAAGCTCCTACAATGAGCAGTTCTTC
TRBV7-8	many	TRBJ2-5	TRBD1	CASSLEQGQETQYF	TGTGCCAGCAGCTTAGAACAGGGGCAAGAGACCCAGTACTTC
TRBV4-1	few	TRBJ1-2	TRBD1	CASSQVQGPANYGYTF	TGCGCCAGCAGCCAAGTACAGGGGCCGGCTAACTATGGCTACACCTTC
TRBV12-3/TRBV12-4	few	TRBJ2-1	TRBD1	CASSPGQANEQFF	TGTGCCAGCAGTCCGGGACAGGCTAATGAGCAGTTCTTC
TRBV7-2	few	TRBJ2-5	TRBD2	CASSRGSGNGETQYF	TGTGCCAGCAGCCGCGGTAGCGGGAACGGAGAGACCCAGTACTTC
TRBV7-8	NA	TRBJ2-5	TRBD2	CASRRRRIAGAEETQYF	TGTGCCAGCCGCCGTAGGAGGATAGCGGGAGCAGAAGAGACCCAGTACTTC
TRBV10-3	NA	TRBJ2-4	NA	CATQVGLAKNIQYF	TGTGCCACCCAGGTCGGGTTAGCCAAAAACATTCAGTACTTC
TRBV4-1	NA	TRBJ2-1	TRBD2	CASSQWAQAGGGNEQFF	TGCGCCAGCAGCCAATGGGCCCAGGCGGGAGGGGGAAATGAGCAGTTCTTC
TRBV6-5	few	TRBJ2-2	NA	CASSYSARNTGELFF	TGTGCCAGCAGTTACTCGGCCAGGAACACCGGGGAGCTGTTTTTT
TRBV18	NA	TRBJ1-2	NA	CASSPTGTLFGYTF	TGTGCCAGCTCACCCACAGGGACCCTCTTTGGCTACACCTTC
TRBV7-2	few	TRBJ2-1	NA	CASSPGSGSYNEQFF	TGTGCCAGCAGCCCCGGTTCGGGATCCTACAATGAGCAGTTCTTC
TRBV10-2	NA	TRBJ2-2	TRBD2	CASSDPSGSSHGELFF	TGCGCCAGCAGTGATCCGAGCGGGAGTTCCCACGGGGAGCTGTTTTTT
TRBV12-5	NA	TRBJ1-1	NA	CASGPSGVNTEAFF	TGTGCTAGTGGCCCCTCGGGGGTGAACACTGAAGCTTTCTTT
TRBV7-2	many	TRBJ2-7	NA	CASSLPTYEQYF	TGTGCCAGCAGCTTACCTACATACGAGCAGTACTTC
TRBV6-2/TRBV6-3	NA	TRBJ2-3	NA	CASSYFAASTDTQYF	TGTGCCAGCAGTTACTTTGCGGCTAGCACAGATACGCAGTATTTT
TRBV5-3	few	TRBJ2-7	NA	CASSLVASREQYF	TGTGCCAGCAGCTTGGTGGCTAGCCGCGAGCAGTACTTC
TRBV27	NA	TRBJ2-7	NA	CASSGPRRGFSYEQYF	TGTGCCAGCAGTGGACCTCGACGGGGATTCTCCTACGAGCAGTACTTC
TRBV20-1	few	TRBJ1-6	TRBD1	CSANDRGKGKDSPLHF	TGCAGTGCTAATGACAGGGGGAAGGGGAAGGATTCACCCCTCCACTTT
TRBV27	NA	TRBJ2-5	NA	CASGQGVQETQYF	TGTGCCAGCGGCCAAGGGGTCCAAGAGACCCAGTACTTC
TRBV6-2/TRBV6-3	NA	TRBJ2-1	TRBD2	CASSLAGFEQFF	TGTGCCAGCAGCCTAGCGGGCTTTGAGCAGTTCTTC
TRBV7-2	many	TRBJ2-1	NA	CASSSLENNEQFF	TGTGCCAGCAGCTCTCTAGAAAACAATGAGCAGTTCTTC
TRBV28	NA	TRBJ1-2	NA	CASTLGGQARHYGYTF	TGTGCCAGCACCCTAGGGGGGCAGGCTAGACACTATGGCTACACCTTC
TRBV20-1	NA	TRBJ2-3	TRBD1	CSAGRTGTSTDTQYF	TGCAGTGCTGGCAGGACAGGGACAAGCACAGATACGCAGTATTTT
TRBV7-6	many	TRBJ2-3	NA	CASSFTASTDTQYF	TGTGCCAGCAGTTTTACCGCTAGCACAGATACGCAGTATTTT
TRBV7-2	few	TRBJ2-1	TRBD2	CASSLDSSGLSNEQFF	TGTGCCAGCAGCTTAGATTCTAGCGGGTTGAGCAATGAGCAGTTCTTC
TRBV6-2/TRBV6-3	few	TRBJ1-3	NA	CASSSLDSFGNTIYF	TGTGCCAGCAGCTCGCTGGACAGCTTTGGAAACACCATATATTTT
TRBV30	NA	TRBJ1-1	NA	CAWVRGSNTEAFF	TGTGCCTGGGTACGAGGGTCGAACACTGAAGCTTTCTTT
TRBV29-1	NA	TRBJ1-1	TRBD1	CSGRQGVATEAFF	TGCAGCGGACGACAGGGGGTCGCGACTGAAGCTTTCTTT
TRBV7-2	many	TRBJ2-1	TRBD2	CASSPSGSGYNEQFF	TGTGCCAGCAGCCCGAGCGGGAGTGGCTACAATGAGCAGTTCTTC
TRBV15	few	TRBJ2-1	NA	CATSRETSSRSYNEQFF	TGTGCCACCAGCAGAGAGACCAGTTCCCGCTCCTACAATGAGCAGTTCTTC
TRBV7-9	NA	TRBJ1-2	NA	CASSLVVANYGYTF	TGTGCCAGCAGCTTAGTTGTGGCAAACTATGGCTACACCTTC
TRBV7-2	many	TRBJ1-5	TRBD1	CASSTQGTQPQHF	TGTGCCAGCAGCACACAGGGGACTCAGCCCCAGCATTTT
TRBV12-3/TRBV12-4	many	TRBJ2-5	TRBD2	CASRSSISGDPTQYF	TGTGCCAGCAGGTCTTCTATCAGCGGGGACCCTACACAGTACTTC
TRBV7-6	few	TRBJ2-7	NA	CASSLRDFYEQYF	TGTGCCAGCAGCCTAAGGGACTTCTACGAGCAGTACTTC